The clone carrying this T cell receptor beta chain was observed a handful of times. Clones were sequenced by immunoSEQ multiplex PCR, and TCRdb holds only the in-frame ones, with some missing. Among 75,000 to 90,000 clones listed, less than 85% were seen once. The V gene's germline CDR1 is SGHNT and CDR2 YENEEA. V lost 5 bases and J 0 bases, leaving 8 bases between the germline ends. CDR3 length: 15 amino acids. The data derive from a study of blood T cell repertoires in COVID-19. Study-wide context: COVID-19 samples collected from the United States, Italy and Spain covered acute and convalescent phases. PBMCs, B-cell-depleted T cells, or T cells were the source of the cDNA or gDNA that made up the material.

This TCR came from a woman in her sixties or seventies with acute or convalescent COVID-19. Sequencing used peripheral blood. The V gene is TRBV11-3, the J gene TRBJ1-6, with a possible D match to TRBD1 (6 bases). As DNA, the CDR3 is TGTGCCAGCAGCGAGGACAGCTCCTATAATTCACCCCTCCACTTT. This sequence encodes CASSEDSSYNSPLHF. The entire variable domain, with the rest obtained from reference TRBV11-3 and TRBJ1-6, is as follows: EAGVVQSPRYKIIEKKQPVAFWCNPISGHNTLYWYLQNLGQGPELLIRYENEEAVDDSQLPKDRFSAERLKGVDSTLKIQPAELGDSAVYLCASSEDSSYNSPLHFGNGTRLTVT.